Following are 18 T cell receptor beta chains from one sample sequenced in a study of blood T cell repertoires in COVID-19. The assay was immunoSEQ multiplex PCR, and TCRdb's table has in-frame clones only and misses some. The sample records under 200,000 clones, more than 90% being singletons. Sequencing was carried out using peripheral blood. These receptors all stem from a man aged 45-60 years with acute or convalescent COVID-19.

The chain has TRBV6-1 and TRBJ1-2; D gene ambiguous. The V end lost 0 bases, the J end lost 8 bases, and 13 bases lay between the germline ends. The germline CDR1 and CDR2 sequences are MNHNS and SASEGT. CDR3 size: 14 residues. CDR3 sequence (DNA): TGTGCCAGCAGTGAAGCCGGCAGGCGTTGGGGCTACACCTTC. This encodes CASSEAGRRWGYTF.

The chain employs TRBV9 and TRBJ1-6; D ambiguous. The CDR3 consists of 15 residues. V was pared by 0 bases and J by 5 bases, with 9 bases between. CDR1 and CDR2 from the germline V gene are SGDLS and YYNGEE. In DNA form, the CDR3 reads TGTGCCAGCAGCGTAGCTAGTCATGATAATTCACCCCTCCACTTT. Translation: CASSVASHDNSPLHF.

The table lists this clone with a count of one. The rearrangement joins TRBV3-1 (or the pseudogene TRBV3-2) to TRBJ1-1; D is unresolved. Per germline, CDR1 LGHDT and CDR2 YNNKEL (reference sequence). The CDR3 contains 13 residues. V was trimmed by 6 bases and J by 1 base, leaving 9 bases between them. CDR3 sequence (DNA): TGTGCCAGCAGAGCGGGAGGGAACACTGAAGCTTTCTTT. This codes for CASRAGGNTEAFF.

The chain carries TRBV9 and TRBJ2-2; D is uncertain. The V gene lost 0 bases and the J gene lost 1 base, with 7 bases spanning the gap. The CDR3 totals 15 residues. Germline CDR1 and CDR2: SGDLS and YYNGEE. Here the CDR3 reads CASSVVQWNTGELFF. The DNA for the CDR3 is TGTGCCAGCAGCGTAGTACAGTGGAACACCGGGGAGCTGTTTTTT.

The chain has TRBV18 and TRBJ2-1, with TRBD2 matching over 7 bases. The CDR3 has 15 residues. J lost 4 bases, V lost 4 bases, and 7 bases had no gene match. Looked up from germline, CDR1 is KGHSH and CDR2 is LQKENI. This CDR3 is CASSRGLADYNEQFF. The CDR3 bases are TGTGCCAGCTCACGCGGGCTAGCGGATTACAATGAGCAGTTCTTC.

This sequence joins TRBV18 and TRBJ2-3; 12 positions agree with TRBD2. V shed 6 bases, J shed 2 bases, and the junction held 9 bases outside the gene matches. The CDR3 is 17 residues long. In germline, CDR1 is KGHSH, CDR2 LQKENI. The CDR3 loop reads CASSGRLAGDVTDTQYF. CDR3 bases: TGTGCCAGCTCCGGTAGACTAGCGGGAGATGTCACAGATACGCAGTATTTT.

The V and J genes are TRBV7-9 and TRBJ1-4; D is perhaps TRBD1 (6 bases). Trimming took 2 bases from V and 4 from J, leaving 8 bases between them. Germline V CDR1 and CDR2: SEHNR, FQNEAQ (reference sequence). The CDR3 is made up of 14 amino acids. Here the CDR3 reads CASSLTGINEKLFF. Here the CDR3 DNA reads TGTGCCAGCAGCTTAACAGGGATTAATGAAAAACTGTTTTTT. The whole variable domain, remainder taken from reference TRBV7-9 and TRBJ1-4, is DTGVSQNPRHKITKRGQNVTFRCDPISEHNRLYWYRQTLGQGPEFLTYFQNEAQLEKSRLLSDRFSAERPKGSFSTLEIQRTEQGDSAMYLCASSLTGINEKLFFGSGTQLSVL.

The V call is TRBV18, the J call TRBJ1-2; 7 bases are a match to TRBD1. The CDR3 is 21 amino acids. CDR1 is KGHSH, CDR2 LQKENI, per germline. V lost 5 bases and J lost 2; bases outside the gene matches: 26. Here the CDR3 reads CASSDKLPGISGGSVNYGYTF. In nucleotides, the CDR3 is TGTGCCAGCTCAGATAAATTACCCGGGATCTCAGGGGGTAGCGTCAACTATGGCTACACCTTC.

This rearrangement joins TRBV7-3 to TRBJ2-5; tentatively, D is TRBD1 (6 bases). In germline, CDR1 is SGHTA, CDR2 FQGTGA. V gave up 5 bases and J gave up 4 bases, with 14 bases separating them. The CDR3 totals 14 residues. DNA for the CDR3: TGTGCCAGCAGCCCGAGTATAGGGGGAGAGACCCAGTACTTC. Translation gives CASSPSIGGETQYF. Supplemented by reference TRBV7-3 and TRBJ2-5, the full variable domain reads GAGVSQTPSNKVTEKGKYVELRCDPISGHTALYWYRQSLGQGPEFLIYFQGTGAADDSGLPNDRFFAVRPEGSVSTLKIQRTERGDSAVYLCASSPSIGGETQYFGPGTRLLVL.

CDR3 residues: CASSQASRGDTQYF. The CDR3 nucleotides are TGTGCCAGCAGCCAAGCCTCTCGGGGAGATACGCAGTATTTT. The genes are TRBV3-1 (or the pseudogene TRBV3-2) and TRBJ2-3, with D tentatively TRBD2 (5 bases). Germline loops: CDR1 LGHDT, CDR2 YNNKEL (reference sequence). Trimming pared 1 base from V and 5 bases from J, leaving 10 bases between. This CDR3 is built from 14 residues.

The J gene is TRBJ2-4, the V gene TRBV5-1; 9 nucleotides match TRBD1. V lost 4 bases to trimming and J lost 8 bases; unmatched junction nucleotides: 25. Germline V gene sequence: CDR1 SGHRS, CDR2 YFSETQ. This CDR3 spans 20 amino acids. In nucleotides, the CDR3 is TGCGCCAGCAGCCGACGGACCGGACAGGGGAGCATTGGGAAGGGGGACATTCAGTACTTC. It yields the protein CASSRRTGQGSIGKGDIQYF.

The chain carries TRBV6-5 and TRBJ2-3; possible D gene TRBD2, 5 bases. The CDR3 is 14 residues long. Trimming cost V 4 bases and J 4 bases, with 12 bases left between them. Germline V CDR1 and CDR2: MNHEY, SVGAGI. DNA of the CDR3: TGTGCCAGCAGTTCCGCTCCGGAGGCAGATACGCAGTATTTT. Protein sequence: CASSSAPEADTQYF.

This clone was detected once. The CDR3 DNA sequence: TGTGCCAGTAAGGGCAGGGTGGTCGGGGAGCTGTTTTTT. Residues: CASKGRVVGELFF. The chain links TRBV19 to TRBJ2-2; maybe TRBD1 (5 bases). This CDR3 has 13 residues. Germline V lookup: CDR1 LNHDA, CDR2 SQIVND (reference sequence). Trimming removed 7 bases at V and 7 bases at J, with 13 bases between.

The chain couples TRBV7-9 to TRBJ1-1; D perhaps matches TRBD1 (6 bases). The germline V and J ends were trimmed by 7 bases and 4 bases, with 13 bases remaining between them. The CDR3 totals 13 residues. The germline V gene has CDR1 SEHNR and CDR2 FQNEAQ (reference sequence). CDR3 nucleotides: TGTGCCAGCAACCTTCAGGGGTTCACTGAAGCTTTCTTT. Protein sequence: CASNLQGFTEAFF.

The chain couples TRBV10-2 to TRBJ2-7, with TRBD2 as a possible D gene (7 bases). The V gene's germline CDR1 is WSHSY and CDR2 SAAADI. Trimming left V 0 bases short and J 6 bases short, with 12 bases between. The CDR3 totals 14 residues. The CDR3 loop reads CASSESGGAFEQYV. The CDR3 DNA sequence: TGCGCCAGCAGTGAGTCGGGGGGGGCGTTCGAGCAGTACGTC.

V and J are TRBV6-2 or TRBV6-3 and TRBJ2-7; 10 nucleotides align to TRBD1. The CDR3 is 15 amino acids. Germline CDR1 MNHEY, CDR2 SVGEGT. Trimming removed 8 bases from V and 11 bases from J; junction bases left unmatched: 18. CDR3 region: CASGLHRDRGLLKYF. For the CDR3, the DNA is TGTGCCAGCGGCCTCCACCGGGACAGGGGCCTTCTGAAGTACTTC.

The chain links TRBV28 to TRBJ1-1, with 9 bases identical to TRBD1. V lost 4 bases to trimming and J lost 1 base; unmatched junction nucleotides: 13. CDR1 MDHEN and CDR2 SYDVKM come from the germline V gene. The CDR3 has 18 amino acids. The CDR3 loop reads CASSSRTGGEVWNTEAFF. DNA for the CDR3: TGTGCCAGCAGTTCCAGAACAGGGGGCGAAGTCTGGAACACTGAAGCTTTCTTT.

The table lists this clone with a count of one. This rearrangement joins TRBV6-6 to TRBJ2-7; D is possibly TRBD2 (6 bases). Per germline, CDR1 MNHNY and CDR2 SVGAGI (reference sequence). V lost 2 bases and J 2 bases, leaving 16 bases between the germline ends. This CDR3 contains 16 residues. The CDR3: CASSYTGGGGTYEQYV. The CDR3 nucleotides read TGTGCCAGCAGTTACACCGGGGGTGGGGGAACCTACGAGCAGTACGTC.